The present T cell receptor beta chain was sequenced within a study of blood T cell repertoires in COVID-19. On the study more broadly: Samples of COVID-19 (acute and convalescent) were obtained from the United States, Italy and Spain. T cells, B-cell-depleted T cells, or PBMCs supplied cDNA or gDNA.

This CDR3 contains 13 residues. CDR1 is MNHNS, CDR2 SASEGT, per germline. V shed 2 bases and J shed 3 bases, with 8 bases lying between them. In the original analysis: Amplified reference gene primers provided the basis for estimating nucleated cell counts. TCRdb's table, derived via immunoSEQ multiplex PCR, lists solely in-frame clones and lacks some. That table is the source of V, J and clone size, and D and trimming were worked out from the DNA. The sample lists roughly 30,000 clones; about 90% were seen once. The sequencing input was peripheral blood. The V call is TRBV6-1, the J call TRBJ2-7; weak D call: TRBD2 (5 bases). This TCR derives from a human donor in a cohort sampled during active COVID-19. The CDR3 spells CASSESRVYEQYF. Here the CDR3 DNA reads TGTGCCAGCAGTGAATCGAGGGTCTACGAGCAGTACTTC.